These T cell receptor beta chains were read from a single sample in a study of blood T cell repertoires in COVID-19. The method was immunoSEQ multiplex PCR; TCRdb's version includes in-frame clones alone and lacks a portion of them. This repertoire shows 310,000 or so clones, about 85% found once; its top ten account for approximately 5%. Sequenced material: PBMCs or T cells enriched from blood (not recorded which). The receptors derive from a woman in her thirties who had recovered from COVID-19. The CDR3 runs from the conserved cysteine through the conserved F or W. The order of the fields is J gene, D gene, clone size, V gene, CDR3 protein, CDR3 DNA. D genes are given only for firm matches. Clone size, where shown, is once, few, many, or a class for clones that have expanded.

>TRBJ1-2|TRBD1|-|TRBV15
CATSRVTGVTIGYTF
TGTGCCACCAGCAGAGTCACAGGGGTCACGATTGGCTACACCTTC
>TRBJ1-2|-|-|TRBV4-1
CASSHFGTPWDYGYTF
TGCGCCAGCAGCCATTTCGGGACACCGTGGGACTATGGCTACACCTTC
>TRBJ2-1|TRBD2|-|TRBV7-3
CASSSTRGGVHEQFF
TGTGCCAGCAGCTCCACCCGGGGGGGCGTCCATGAGCAGTTCTTC
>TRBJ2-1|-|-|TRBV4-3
CASSQDHFGGLFSFF
TGCGCCAGCAGCCAAGATCACTTCGGGGGGCTTTTCTCGTTCTTC
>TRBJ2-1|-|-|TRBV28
CATTGSVYNEQFF
TGTGCCACAACAGGGAGTGTTTACAATGAGCAGTTCTTC
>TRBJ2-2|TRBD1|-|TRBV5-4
CASRHPGQSSNTGELFF
TGTGCCAGCAGACACCCGGGACAGTCGTCGAACACCGGGGAGCTGTTTTTT
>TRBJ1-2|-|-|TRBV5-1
CASSLGGSSNYGYTF
TGCGCCAGCAGCTTGGGAGGAAGTTCAAACTATGGCTACACCTTC
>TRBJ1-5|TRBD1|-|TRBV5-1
CASSPGQGIGQPQHF
TGCGCCAGCAGCCCGGGACAGGGAATAGGTCAGCCCCAGCATTTT
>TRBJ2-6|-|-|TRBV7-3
CASSLQAAGANVLTF
TGTGCCAGCAGCCTACAGGCGGCCGGGGCCAACGTCCTGACTTTC
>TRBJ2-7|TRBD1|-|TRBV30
CAWRQGAYEQYF
TGTGCCTGGAGACAGGGGGCCTACGAGCAGTACTTC
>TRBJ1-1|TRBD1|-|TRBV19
CASKGTGNTEAFF
TGTGCCAGTAAAGGGACAGGGAACACTGAAGCTTTCTTT
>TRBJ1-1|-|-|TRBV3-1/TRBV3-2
CASSQGAGGHTEAFF
TGTGCCAGCAGCCAAGGGGCAGGAGGCCACACTGAAGCTTTCTTT
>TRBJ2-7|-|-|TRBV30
CAWSVRAGLYEQYF
TGTGCCTGGAGTGTACGGGCAGGGCTGTACGAGCAGTACTTC
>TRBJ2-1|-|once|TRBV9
CASSVEGLGLQSSYNEQFF
TGTGCCAGCAGCGTAGAGGGGCTTGGCTTACAGAGCTCCTACAATGAGCAGTTCTTC
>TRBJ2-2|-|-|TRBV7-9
CASSLSPLGGQSTGELFF
TGTGCCAGCAGCTTAAGCCCCCTTGGGGGCCAGTCCACCGGGGAGCTGTTTTTT
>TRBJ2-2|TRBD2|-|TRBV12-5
CASGLAISGLAGDGELFF
TGTGCTAGTGGTTTGGCTATTTCAGGACTAGCGGGGGACGGGGAGCTGTTTTTT
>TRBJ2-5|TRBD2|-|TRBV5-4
CASSLGSGGETQYF
TGTGCCAGCAGCTTGGGTAGCGGGGGCGAGACCCAGTACTTC
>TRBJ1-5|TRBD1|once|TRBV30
CAWSAGTESNQPQHF
TGTGCCTGGAGTGCCGGGACAGAGAGCAATCAGCCCCAGCATTTT
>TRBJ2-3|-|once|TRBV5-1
CASSLAGLTTTDTQYF
TGCGCCAGCAGCTTGGCCGGTCTAACTACCACAGATACGCAGTATTTT
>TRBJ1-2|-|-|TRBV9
CASSVGGGPDYGYTF
TGTGCCAGCAGCGTAGGTGGAGGGCCGGACTATGGCTACACCTTC
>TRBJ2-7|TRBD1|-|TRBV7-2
CASSRDRGPNEQYF
TGTGCCAGCAGTAGGGACAGGGGGCCCAACGAGCAGTACTTC
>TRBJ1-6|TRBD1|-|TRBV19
CASTGGSYNSPLHF
TGTGCCAGTACAGGGGGCTCCTATAATTCACCCCTCCACTTT
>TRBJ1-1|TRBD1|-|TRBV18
CASSPPDFNRGLAFF
TGTGCCAGCTCACCACCCGACTTTAACAGGGGGCTGGCTTTCTTT
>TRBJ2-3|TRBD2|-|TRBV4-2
CASSQEVSFPAGGPRTDTQYF
TGTGCCAGCAGCCAAGAGGTATCTTTCCCGGCGGGGGGGCCGAGGACAGATACGCAGTATTTT
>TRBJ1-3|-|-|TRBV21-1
CASSYSSGQSGNTIYF
TGTGCCAGCAGCTACAGTTCCGGACAGTCTGGAAACACCATATATTTT
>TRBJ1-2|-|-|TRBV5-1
CASSRDLGGYGYTF
TGCGCCAGCAGCCGAGACCTCGGGGGATATGGCTACACCTTC
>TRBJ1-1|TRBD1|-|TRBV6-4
CASSEQGGTEAFF
TGTGCCAGCAGTGAACAGGGGGGAACTGAAGCTTTCTTT
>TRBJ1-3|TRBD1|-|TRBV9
CASSARDSRVSGNTIYF
TGTGCCAGCAGCGCTCGGGACAGCAGAGTCTCTGGAAACACCATATATTTT
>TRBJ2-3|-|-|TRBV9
CASSGQAGWGRSDTQYF
TGTGCCAGCAGCGGCCAAGCCGGATGGGGCAGGTCAGATACGCAGTATTTT
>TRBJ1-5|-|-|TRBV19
CASSIGPTGLGKPQHF
TGTGCCAGTAGTATTGGCCCAACAGGGTTGGGGAAGCCCCAGCATTTT
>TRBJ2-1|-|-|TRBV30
CAWRVSYNEQFF
TGTGCCTGGCGGGTCTCCTACAATGAGCAGTTCTTC
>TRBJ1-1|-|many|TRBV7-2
CASSLSMNTEAFF
TGTGCCAGCAGCTTAAGCATGAACACTGAAGCTTTCTTT
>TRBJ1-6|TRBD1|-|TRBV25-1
CASSPDRGVGDSPLHF
TGTGCCAGCAGCCCGGACAGGGGAGTAGGCGATTCACCCCTCCACTTT
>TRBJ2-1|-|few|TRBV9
CASSGRLGLNEQFF
TGTGCCAGCAGCGGAAGACTGGGACTCAATGAGCAGTTCTTC
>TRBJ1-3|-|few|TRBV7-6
CASSPRVSGNTIYF
TGTGCCAGCAGCCCCAGGGTATCTGGAAACACCATATATTTT
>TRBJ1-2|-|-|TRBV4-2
CASSKGREGDYGYTF
TGTGCCAGCAGCAAAGGAAGGGAAGGGGACTATGGCTACACCTTC
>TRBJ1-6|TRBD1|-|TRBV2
CASKQGASSYNSPLHF
TGTGCCAGCAAACAGGGGGCTAGCTCCTATAATTCACCCCTCCACTTT
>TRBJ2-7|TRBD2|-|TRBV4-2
CASSQELAGVAYEQYF
TGTGCCAGCAGCCAAGAGCTAGCGGGGGTCGCCTACGAGCAGTACTTC
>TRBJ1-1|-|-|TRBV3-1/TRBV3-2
CASSHSGSRTEAFF
TGTGCCAGCAGCCATTCCGGGAGTAGGACTGAAGCTTTCTTT
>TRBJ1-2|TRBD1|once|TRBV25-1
CASHGQGVVNYGYTF
TGTGCCAGTCACGGACAGGGTGTCGTCAACTATGGCTACACCTTC
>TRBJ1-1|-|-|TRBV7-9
CASSLSVNTEAFF
TGTGCCAGCAGCTTATCGGTAAACACTGAAGCTTTCTTT
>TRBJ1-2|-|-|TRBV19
CASSIAGGDGYTF
TGTGCCAGTAGTATAGCCGGGGGGGATGGCTACACCTTC
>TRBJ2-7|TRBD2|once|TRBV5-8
CASSLGLAGPYEQYF
TGTGCCAGCAGCTTAGGACTAGCGGGGCCCTACGAGCAGTACTTC
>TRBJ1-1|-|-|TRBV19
CASSMGLAGVEAFF
TGTGCCAGTAGTATGGGACTTGCGGGAGTGGAAGCTTTCTTT
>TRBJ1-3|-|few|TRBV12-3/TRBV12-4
CASSSYGNTIYF
TGTGCCAGCAGTTCCTACGGAAACACCATATATTTT
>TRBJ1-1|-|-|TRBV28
CASSPTANTEAFF
TGTGCCAGCAGTCCGACAGCGAACACTGAAGCTTTCTTT
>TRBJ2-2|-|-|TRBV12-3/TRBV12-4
CASSLAGPGELFF
TGTGCCAGCAGCCTCGCGGGGCCCGGGGAGCTGTTTTTT
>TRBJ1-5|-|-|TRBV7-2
CASSLGSRGSNQPQHF
TGTGCCAGCAGCTTAGGTTCAAGGGGTAGCAATCAGCCCCAGCATTTT
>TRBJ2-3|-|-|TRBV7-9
CASSLEGAQGDTQYF
TGTGCCAGCAGCTTAGAAGGGGCGCAGGGAGATACGCAGTATTTT
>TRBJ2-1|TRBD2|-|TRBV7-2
CASSLVGAGLGNEQFF
TGTGCCAGCAGCTTAGTGGGAGCGGGACTAGGCAATGAGCAGTTCTTC
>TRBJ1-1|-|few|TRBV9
CASSVGPTPTENTEAFF
TGTGCCAGCAGCGTAGGCCCCACGCCTACAGAAAACACTGAAGCTTTCTTT
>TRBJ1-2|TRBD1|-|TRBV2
CASIQRQGAWGYTF
TGTGCCAGCATCCAGCGACAGGGAGCTTGGGGCTACACCTTC
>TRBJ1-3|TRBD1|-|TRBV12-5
CASGLVLTGQGGNTIYF
TGTGCTAGTGGTTTGGTACTGACGGGACAGGGCGGAAACACCATATATTTT
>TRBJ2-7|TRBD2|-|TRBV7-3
CASSLSGRDEQYF
TGTGCCAGCAGCTTAAGTGGGAGGGACGAGCAGTACTTC
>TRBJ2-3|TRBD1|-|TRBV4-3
CASSLGTGTDTQYF
TGCGCCAGCAGCCTAGGGACAGGCACAGATACGCAGTATTTT